This T cell receptor beta chain comes out of a study of blood T cells in healthy people across ages. Trimming removed 6 bases from V and 6 bases from J; junction bases left unmatched: 9. The CDR3 has 15 amino acids. A J-beta primer mix and a sample-barcoded 5' primer were used in a second PCR of roughly 6 to 12 cycles. TCRdb re-analysed the 5' RACE reads in MiXCR, keeping a single row per CDR3 protein. The sample includes about 780,000 distinct CDR3 sequences, about 47% of them seen just once. The people who gave samples were healthy Caucasians from Russia, aged about 6 to 100. Comment on this clonotype: Its target is not known.

Study-level points and caveats: Roughly linear declines in TCR beta diversity per million T cells occurred with age. The percentage of naive T cells correlated strongly with TCR beta diversity. The unknown donor CMV status may have confounded expanded clonotype changes.

The receptor comes from a man older than 75 in good health. V and J are TRBV12-3 or TRBV12-4 and TRBJ2-1; 9 bases are a match to TRBD2. The source material was blood. CDR3 amino acids: CASRGRLADFNEQFF. The CDR3, as DNA: TGTGCCAGCAGGGGCAGACTAGCGGATTTCAATGAGCAGTTCTTC.